The 32 T cell receptor beta chains given below trace back to one sample, sequenced in a study of CXCR3 chemokines and chemotherapy response in bladder cancer. TCRdb analysed the PCR reads with MiXCR anew, one entry per CDR3 protein. The data hold more than 400 distinct CDR3 sequences, with over 9% observed a single time. This material was acquired from a patient whose treatment included neoadjuvant chemotherapy. The receptors were sampled from a human donor with bladder cancer that did not respond to neoadjuvant chemotherapy.

By share of the sample, this clonotype is medium-sized. The CDR3 nucleotides read TGTGCCTGGATAGGGGGGACTAGCGGGAGCGATGAGCAGTTCTTC. It encodes CAWIGGTSGSDEQFF. The genes are TRBV30 and TRBJ2-1, with 14 bases that match TRBD2. V lost 4 bases and J lost 8; bases outside the gene matches: 7. The CDR3 covers 15 residues. From germline, CDR1 is GTSNPN and CDR2 SVGIG (reference sequence).

By share, this clonotype counts as hyperexpanded. The rearrangement joins TRBV19 to TRBJ2-1; TRBD2 matches at 10 bases. Germline V lookup: CDR1 LNHDA, CDR2 SQIVND (reference sequence). J was trimmed by 5 bases and V by 4 bases; bases with no gene match: 8. The CDR3 runs 16 residues. CDR3 amino acids: CASSRSSGGFNNEQFF. The CDR3, as DNA: TGTGCCAGTAGTAGGTCTAGCGGGGGATTTAACAATGAGCAGTTCTTC.

This clonotype is judged large. The gene calls are TRBV24-1 and TRBJ2-5; D is tentatively TRBD1 or TRBD2 (5 bases each). Trimming left V 0 bases short and J 3 bases short, with 7 bases between. Germline assignment: CDR1 KGHDR and CDR2 SFDVKD. The CDR3 sequence is 14 residues long. The CDR3 spells CATSDLGGKETQYF. The CDR3 region has the DNA TGTGCCACCAGTGATTTGGGGGGAAAAGAGACCCAGTACTTC.

This clonotype has a count of ten or more. The rearrangement uses TRBV14 and TRBJ2-7; the D is unclear. The CDR3 consists of 14 residues. Germline-derived CDR1 and CDR2 are SGHDN and FVKESK. V was shortened by 4 bases and J by 4 bases, with 14 bases between the two germline ends. The CDR3 DNA reads TGTGCCAGCAGCCCTCAGACATCACCTTACGAGCAGTACTTC. Amino acids: CASSPQTSPYEQYF.

By share of the sample, this clonotype is medium-sized. The rearrangement uses TRBV11-2 and TRBJ2-3; D possibly matches TRBD1 or TRBD2 (6 bases each). The V gene lost 1 base and the J gene lost 4 bases, with 12 bases spanning the gap. CDR1 and CDR2 (germline): SGHAT, FQNNGV. The CDR3 extends over 15 amino acids. In nucleotides, the CDR3 is TGTGCCAGCAGCTTAGTACTGGGGGGCCCAGATACGCAGTATTTT. This codes for CASSLVLGGPDTQYF.

In its sample, this clonotype is large. V is TRBV27 and J is TRBJ1-1; 7 bases align to TRBD1. Germline CDR1 MNHEY, CDR2 SMNVEV (reference sequence). The CDR3 loop spans 14 amino acids. V shed 4 bases, J shed 1 base, and the junction held 3 bases outside the gene matches. DNA for the CDR3: TGTGCCAGCAGTTACCGGACAGGGAACACTGAAGCTTTCTTT. This sequence encodes CASSYRTGNTEAFF.

Judged by abundance, this clonotype is medium-sized. The chain joins TRBV24-1 to TRBJ2-5, with D perhaps matching TRBD2 (6 bases). The CDR3 runs 12 residues. V lost 10 bases, J lost 3 bases, and 11 bases lay in between. Germline loops: CDR1 KGHDR, CDR2 SFDVKD. The CDR3 sequence: CATGLTEETQYF. The CDR3 DNA is TGTGCCACGGGACTGACGGAAGAGACCCAGTACTTC.

This clonotype qualifies as large. The chain is built from TRBV30 and TRBJ2-2; D not resolved. Germline V lookup: CDR1 GTSNPN, CDR2 SVGIG (reference sequence). With 4 bases removed from V and 4 bases from J, the gap between germline ends came to 10 bases. This CDR3 region has 13 residues. In DNA, the CDR3 is TGTGCCTGGAACCTCATCCGCACCGGGGAGCTGTTTTTT. As protein: CAWNLIRTGELFF. Based on the CDR3 plus reference TRBV30 and TRBJ2-2, the full variable domain is SQTIHQWPATLVQPVGSPLSLECTVEGTSNPNLYWYRQAAGRGLQLLFYSVGIGQISSEVPQNLSASRPQDRQFILSSKKLLLSDSGFYLCAWNLIRTGELFFGEGSRLTVL.

By share, this clonotype ranks as medium-sized (0.01 to 0.1%). The chain carries TRBV30 and TRBJ1-2; no clear D gene. The CDR3 consists of 12 residues. CDR1 and CDR2 from the germline V gene are GTSNPN and SVGIG (reference sequence). Trimming took off 5 bases at V and 5 bases at J, with 12 bases between the two ends. CDR3: CAWAPRVYGYTF. The CDR3 coding sequence is TGTGCCTGGGCCCCGAGGGTTTATGGCTACACCTTC.

This clonotype is judged large. The chain is built from TRBV7-2 and TRBJ1-5; possible D gene TRBD1, 5 bases. This CDR3 contains 17 residues. Trimming took 7 bases from V and 0 from J, leaving 19 bases between them. Germline CDR1 and CDR2: SGHTA and FQGNSA. The CDR3 region is CASTGREFSYSNQPQHF. CDR3 DNA sequence: TGTGCCAGCACAGGCAGGGAATTTTCCTATAGCAATCAGCCCCAGCATTTT. Complete variable domain (other parts from reference TRBV7-2 and TRBJ1-5): GAGVSQSPSNKVTEKGKDVELRCDPISGHTALYWYRQSLGQGLEFLIYFQGNSAPDKSGLPSDRFSAERTGGSVSTLTIQRTQQEDSAVYLCASTGREFSYSNQPQHFGDGTRLSIL.

This clonotype is labeled as medium-sized. V is TRBV6-5 and J is TRBJ2-7; TRBD1 is a possible D gene (6 bases). V was shortened by 5 bases and J by 0 bases, with 11 bases between the two germline ends. The germline V gene has CDR1 MNHEY and CDR2 SVGAGI. This CDR3 has 14 residues. CDR3 amino acids: CASSTQDSSYEQYF. The CDR3 bases are TGTGCCAGCAGTACACAGGACAGCTCCTACGAGCAGTACTTC.

The sample holds many counts of this clonotype. The rearrangement joins TRBV2 to TRBJ2-3; perhaps TRBD1 as D (5 bases). V lost 8 bases and J lost 3, with 18 bases in between. The CDR3 is 15 residues long. CDR1 is SNHLY and CDR2 is FYNNEI in the germline V gene. The CDR3 protein is CASGLGAGQTDTQYF. The CDR3, as DNA: TGTGCCAGCGGGCTTGGGGCAGGGCAGACAGATACGCAGTATTTT.

The V and J genes are TRBV29-1 and TRBJ1-1; D perhaps matches TRBD1 (6 bases). The germline gives CDR1 SQVTM, CDR2 ANQGSEA. V was clipped by 6 bases and J by 5 bases, with 16 bases between them. The CDR3 sequence is 13 residues long. This chain's CDR3 is CSVSGGGWTEAFF. DNA for the CDR3: TGCAGCGTCTCGGGAGGGGGTTGGACTGAAGCTTTCTTT.

This clonotype qualifies as hyperexpanded. The chain carries TRBV7-2 and TRBJ2-1, with 12 bases that match TRBD2. The CDR3 consists of 16 residues. J was trimmed by 5 bases and V by 5 bases; bases with no gene match: 7. Germline V gene sequence: CDR1 SGHTA, CDR2 FQGNSA. The CDR3 protein is CASSTRTSGVHNEQFF. In nucleotides, the CDR3 is TGTGCCAGCAGCACCCGGACTAGCGGGGTCCACAATGAGCAGTTCTTC.

This clonotype ranks as large. The chain links TRBV10-3 to TRBJ1-2, with no clear D. Germline CDR1 and CDR2: ENHRY and SYGVKD. The CDR3 is 11 amino acids. The V gene lost 2 bases and the J gene lost 3 bases, with 1 base spanning the gap. CDR3 loop: CAISEDYGYTF. The DNA for the CDR3 is TGTGCCATCAGTGAGGACTATGGCTACACCTTC.

Turning to this clonotype: This likely reflects a read error, since a far larger clone is one base away. The CDR3 reads CVSSYPYNEQFF. For the CDR3, the DNA is TGTGTCAGCAGTTACCCTTACAATGAGCAGTTCTTC. The chain links TRBV6-6 to TRBJ2-7; D call uncertain. The last part of the DNA fits TRBJ2-1 better; the J call may be wrong. Germline CDR1 MNHNY, CDR2 SVGAGI (reference sequence). This CDR3 is built from 12 residues.

This clonotype was seen only a few times. This rearrangement joins TRBV7-2 to TRBJ2-1, with 9 bases identical to TRBD2. The CDR3 covers 15 residues. Germline-derived CDR1 and CDR2 are SGHTA and FQGNSA. V gave up 3 bases and J gave up 5 bases; unmatched junction bases: 5. The DNA for the CDR3 is TGTGCCAGCAGCTTCTCTAGCGGGGTCCACAATGAGCAGTTCTTC. This translates into CASSFSSGVHNEQFF.

This clonotype is medium-sized in the sample. V gene TRBV18 combines with J gene TRBJ2-7; the match to TRBD1 covers 8 bases. The CDR3 runs 14 residues. Trimming took 2 bases from V and 1 from J; bases not matched to a gene: 1. CDR1 and CDR2 (germline): KGHSH, LQKENI. CDR3 sequence reads: CASSPRTGSYEQYF. CDR3 nucleotide sequence: TGTGCCAGCTCACCAAGGACAGGGTCCTACGAGCAGTACTTC. The complete variable domain, with remaining parts taken from reference TRBV18 and TRBJ2-7, reads NAGVMQNPRHLVRRRGQEARLRCSPMKGHSHVYWYRQLPEEGLKFMVYLQKENIIDESGMPKERFSAEFPKEGPSILRIQQVVRGDSAAYFCASSPRTGSYEQYFGPGTRLTVT.

This clonotype qualifies as medium-sized. The J gene is TRBJ1-5, the V gene TRBV15; D gene ambiguous. Germline V gene lookup returns CDR1 LNHNV and CDR2 YYDKDF (reference sequence). V was cut by 7 bases and J by 3 bases, with 16 bases left in between. The CDR3 extends over 15 amino acids. CDR3 sequence: CATTSRSFYNQPQHF. The CDR3 DNA sequence: TGTGCCACCACCTCGAGAAGCTTTTACAATCAGCCCCAGCATTTT.

Within the sample, this clonotype is large. J is TRBJ1-5 and V is TRBV19; 9 bases agree with TRBD1. CDR1 is LNHDA and CDR2 is SQIVND in the germline V gene (reference sequence). This CDR3 has 16 residues. With V trimmed by 6 bases and J by 4 bases, 10 bases remained unmatched. For the CDR3, the DNA is TGTGCCAGTAGCCCCGGGACAGGGCGCGGGAATCAGCCCCAGCATTTT. Amino acid sequence: CASSPGTGRGNQPQHF.

This clonotype is categorized as large. The chain links TRBV19 to TRBJ2-1; 8 bases match TRBD1. Unmatched junction bases numbered 10, after V lost 5 bases and J lost 7 bases. The CDR3 runs 15 residues. Germline V gene lookup returns CDR1 LNHDA and CDR2 SQIVND (reference sequence). The CDR3 sequence is CASSRAAGGGNEQFF. CDR3 nucleotide sequence: TGTGCCAGTAGTCGGGCGGCAGGGGGCGGAAATGAGCAGTTCTTC. The variable domain in full, completed from reference TRBV19 and TRBJ2-1, reads DGGITQSPKYLFRKEGQNVTLSCEQNLNHDAMYWYRQDPGQGLRLIYYSQIVNDFQKGDIAEGYSVSREKKESFPLTVTSAQKNPTAFYLCASSRAAGGGNEQFFGPGTRLTVL.

Comment on this clonotype: It is likely a read error: a sequence one base away is far more abundant. This sequence joins TRBV6-2 or TRBV6-3 and TRBJ1-6, with D possibly being TRBD1 (6 bases). This CDR3 comprises 17 residues. Germline assignment: CDR1 MNHEY and CDR2 SVGEGT. The CDR3 DNA sequence: TGTGCCAGCAGTGAAGGGGGGCGAGGCTCCAATAATTCACCCCTCCACTTT. Protein product: CASSEGGRGSNNSPLHF.

By its share, this clonotype is large. This rearrangement joins TRBV29-1 to TRBJ2-3; 8 nucleotides line up with TRBD1. The germline V gene has CDR1 SQVTM and CDR2 ANQGSEA. V shed 3 bases and J 2 bases; nucleotides not matched to a gene: 4. The CDR3 covers 14 residues. The DNA of the CDR3 is TGCAGCGTTGACGGGACAGGAACCACAGATACGCAGTATTTT. Translating it yields CSVDGTGTTDTQYF.

This clonotype rates as large. V is TRBV18 and J is TRBJ2-7; 13 nucleotides match TRBD2. The CDR3 extends over 15 amino acids. Germline V CDR1 and CDR2: KGHSH, LQKENI. J gave up 4 bases and V 5 bases, and 5 bases lay outside the gene matches. Here the CDR3 reads CASSESTSGRYEQYF. In nucleotides, the CDR3 is TGTGCCAGCTCAGAATCGACTAGCGGGAGGTACGAGCAGTACTTC.

Judged by abundance, this clonotype is large (0.1 to 1%). The rearrangement links TRBV7-2 to TRBJ2-1, with 7 positions matching TRBD1. Per the germline V gene, CDR1 is SGHTA and CDR2 is FQGNSA. The CDR3 has 13 residues. V dropped 3 bases and J dropped 6; count of bases not matched to a gene: 2. The CDR3 sequence: CASSLTGINEQFF. CDR3 nucleotides: TGTGCCAGCAGCTTGACAGGGATCAATGAGCAGTTCTTC.

This clonotype is medium-sized. The chain combines TRBV5-6 with TRBJ2-7; no clear D. The germline V and J ends were trimmed by 0 bases and 0 bases, with 16 bases remaining between them. Germline loops: CDR1 SGHDT, CDR2 YYEEEE. The CDR3 sequence is 17 residues long. CDR3 sequence (DNA): TGTGCCAGCAGCTTGGGGGCCTCCTGGGGAAGCTCCTACGAGCAGTACTTC. This encodes CASSLGASWGSSYEQYF.

This clonotype was observed many times. J is TRBJ1-6 and V is TRBV20-1, with a weak D call TRBD1 (5 bases). The CDR3 consists of 13 residues. Trimming pared 1 base from V and 8 bases from J, leaving 9 bases between. Germline lookup yields CDR1 DFQATT and CDR2 SNEGSKA (reference sequence). As DNA, the CDR3 is TGCAGTGCTAGAGCGGCAGGGCATTCACCCCTCCACTTT. This sequence encodes CSARAAGHSPLHF.

In this sample, this clonotype is medium-sized (0.01 to 0.1%). This chain uses TRBV12-3 or TRBV12-4 with TRBJ2-3, with TRBD2 as a possible D gene (5 bases). V was pared by 8 bases and J by 2 bases, with 14 bases between. The CDR3 contains 14 residues. CDR3 protein: CASRTRGYTDTQYF. The CDR3 nucleotides read TGTGCCAGCCGTACCCGAGGGTACACAGATACGCAGTATTTT.

This clonotype is large in the sample. The chain recombines TRBV19 with TRBJ2-7; a possible D gene is TRBD2 (6 bases). The CDR3 spans 16 residues. Trimming pared 5 bases from V and 0 bases from J, leaving 17 bases between. Germline CDR1 LNHDA, CDR2 SQIVND (reference sequence). In nucleotides, the CDR3 is TGTGCCAGTAGTGGCCGGGTTGCGGGGAGCTCCTACGAGCAGTACTTC. Translated: CASSGRVAGSSYEQYF.

In its sample, this clonotype ranks as large. This sequence joins TRBV29-1 and TRBJ1-1; perhaps TRBD1 as D (6 bases). The germline V and J ends were trimmed by 7 bases and 5 bases, with 17 bases remaining between them. This CDR3 has 13 residues. Germline values: CDR1 SQVTM, CDR2 ANQGSEA. The CDR3 nucleotides are TGCAGCGCCTCGGGAGGGGGTCGGACTGAAGCTTTCTTT. Translated, it gives CSASGGGRTEAFF.

As to this clonotype: With only one base between it and a far larger clone, this is likely a read error. CDR3 sequence reads: CASMNRNEKLFF. CDR3 sequence (DNA): TGTGCCAGCATGAACAGAAATGAAAAACTGTTTTTT. This sequence joins TRBV6-5 and TRBJ1-4, with unresolved D. The V end was cut by 7 bases, the J end by 5 bases, with 8 bases between. This CDR3 spans 12 amino acids. From germline, CDR1 is MNHEY and CDR2 SVGAGI.

This clonotype came up many times. The chain joins TRBV27 to TRBJ2-3; D unresolved. CDR1 is MNHEY and CDR2 is SMNVEV in the germline V gene (reference sequence). The CDR3 runs to 15 residues. Trimming left V 2 bases short and J 0 bases short, with 9 bases between. DNA for the CDR3: TGTGCCAGCAGTTTAACGACCTCTAGCACAGATACGCAGTATTTT. Protein: CASSLTTSSTDTQYF.